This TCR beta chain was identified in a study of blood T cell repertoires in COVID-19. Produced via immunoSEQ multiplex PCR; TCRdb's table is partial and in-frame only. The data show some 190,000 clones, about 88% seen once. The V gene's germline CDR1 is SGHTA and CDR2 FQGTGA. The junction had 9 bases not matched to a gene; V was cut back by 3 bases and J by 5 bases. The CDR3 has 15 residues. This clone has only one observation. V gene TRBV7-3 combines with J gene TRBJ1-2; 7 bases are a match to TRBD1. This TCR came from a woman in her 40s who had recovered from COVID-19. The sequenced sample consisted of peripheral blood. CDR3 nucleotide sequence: TGTGCCAGCAGCTTGTTAGAGGGACAGACATATGGCTACACCTTC. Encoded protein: CASSLLEGQTYGYTF.